Below are 31 T cell receptor beta chains sequenced from a single sample in a study of identical twins. TCRdb used MiXCR to reprocess the 5' RACE reads, holding one entry per CDR3 protein. This table has about 430,000 distinct CDR3 sequences, less than 20% appearing once. The material sequenced was naive T cells sorted from blood. These receptors all come from a man aged 50-59 years in good health.

The V gene is TRBV24-1, the J gene TRBJ2-1; TRBD2 agrees at 7 bases. This CDR3 contains 11 residues. J was trimmed by 7 bases and V by 10 bases; bases with no gene match: 3. Germline CDR1 is KGHDR and CDR2 is SFDVKD. CDR3 in DNA: TGTGCCACGGGGGGAGGGAATGAGCAGTTCTTC. Encoded protein: CATGGGNEQFF.

In its sample, this clonotype was seen a few times. The chain has TRBV5-1 and TRBJ1-5, with D unclear. In germline, CDR1 is SGHRS, CDR2 YFSETQ. The ends were cut back, 3 bases at V and 3 bases at J, with 10 bases in the middle. CDR3 size: 14 residues. CDR3 protein: CASSSGPSNQPQHF. The CDR3 DNA reads TGCGCCAGCAGCTCCGGGCCCTCCAATCAGCCCCAGCATTTT.

This clonotype was counted at least ten times. The rearrangement uses TRBV28 and TRBJ2-3; D tentatively fits TRBD1 or TRBD2 (5 bases each). Trimming shortened V by 8 bases and J by 1 base, and 13 bases separated the two germline ends. This CDR3 has 14 residues. CDR1 is MDHEN and CDR2 is SYDVKM in the germline V gene. CDR3 bases: TGTGCCAGCGGGGCCCCCGGGGGCACAGATACGCAGTATTTT. Protein product: CASGAPGGTDTQYF. Filled out from reference TRBV28 and TRBJ2-3, the complete variable domain reads DVKVTQSSRYLVKRTGEKVFLECVQDMDHENMFWYRQDPGLGLRLIYFSYDVKMKEKGDIPEGYSVSREKKERFSLILESASTNQTSMYLCASGAPGGTDTQYFGPGTRLTVL.

This clonotype was picked up many times. The chain uses TRBV18 and TRBJ2-7; 10 bases match TRBD2. Losses at the gene ends were 1 base for V and 9 bases for J; bases not matched to a gene: 12. There are 16 residues in the CDR3. The germline V gene encodes CDR1 KGHSH and CDR2 LQKENI. CDR3 region: CASSPQVTSGITVQYF. Written as DNA, the CDR3 is TGTGCCAGCTCACCACAGGTTACTAGCGGGATTACCGTGCAGTACTTC.

This clonotype has only a few counts. The gene calls are TRBV2 and TRBJ2-3, with 7 nucleotides matching TRBD2. V lost 6 bases and J lost 0; bases outside the gene matches: 6. Germline values: CDR1 SNHLY, CDR2 FYNNEI. CDR3 length: 15 amino acids. The CDR3 reads CASRGTSASTDTQYF. Written as DNA, the CDR3 is TGTGCCAGCAGGGGAACTAGCGCGAGCACAGATACGCAGTATTTT. The full variable domain, its missing parts supplied by reference TRBV2 and TRBJ2-3, is EPEVTQTPSHQVTQMGQEVILRCVPISNHLYFYWYRQILGQKVEFLVSFYNNEISEKSEIFDDQFSVERPDGSNFTLKIRSTKLEDSAMYFCASRGTSASTDTQYFGPGTRLTVL.

J is TRBJ2-7 and V is TRBV9; unclear D gene. Trimming took 0 bases from V and 6 from J, leaving 10 bases between them. The CDR3 runs to 13 residues. The germline V gene has CDR1 SGDLS and CDR2 YYNGEE. For the CDR3, the DNA is TGTGCCAGCAGCGTAGGAAGTTCTCGCGAGCAGTACTTC. This gives the protein CASSVGSSREQYF.

This clonotype was recorded at least ten times. This chain joins TRBV12-3 or TRBV12-4 and TRBJ1-1; TRBD1 aligns across 10 bases. The CDR3 spans 15 residues. The trim removed 3 bases at V and 4 bases at J, leaving 5 bases unmatched. This chain's CDR3 is CASSFHGQGVTEAFF. CDR3 DNA sequence: TGTGCCAGCAGTTTCCACGGACAGGGGGTCACTGAAGCTTTCTTT.

In this sample, this clonotype turned up many times. This chain links TRBV10-3 with TRBJ2-7, with D unclear. Germline CDR1 ENHRY, CDR2 SYGVKD. The V and J ends lost 4 bases and 0 bases respectively, with 10 bases between them. The CDR3 consists of 14 residues. The CDR3 DNA reads as TGTGCCATCAGTGGGCAGCGTAGCTCCTACGAGCAGTACTTC. Protein sequence: CAISGQRSSYEQYF.

The sample holds many counts of this clonotype. V usage is TRBV27 and J usage is TRBJ2-3; TRBD2 matches at 10 bases. V was pared by 10 bases and J by 6 bases, with 16 bases of the junction left unmatched. From germline, CDR1 is MNHEY and CDR2 SMNVEV (reference sequence). The CDR3 covers 16 residues. CDR3 sequence reads: CAIPTIEAGGGDTQYF. CDR3 DNA: TGTGCCATCCCGACGATCGAAGCGGGAGGGGGGGATACGCAGTATTTT.

The CDR3 here is CASSQGPPGADTQYF. The CDR3, as DNA: TGCGCCAGCAGCCAAGGGCCCCCGGGGGCAGATACGCAGTATTTT. The rearrangement links TRBV4-3 to TRBJ2-3; maybe TRBD2 (6 bases). Germline V CDR1 and CDR2: LGHNA, YSLEER. Deletions cut 1 base from V and 4 bases from J, with 12 bases between. CDR3 length: 15 amino acids.

The J gene is TRBJ2-1, the V gene TRBV15, with 16 bases aligning to TRBD2. The CDR3 has 20 residues. V trimming: 0 bases; J trimming: 1 base; junction bases outside the gene matches: 6. Germline V gene sequence: CDR1 LNHNV, CDR2 YYDKDF (reference sequence). DNA for the CDR3: TGTGCCACCAGCAGAGATCCGGGACTAGCGGGGGGGCCATCCTACAATGAGCAGTTCTTC. This translates into CATSRDPGLAGGPSYNEQFF.

This clonotype was recorded once. The chain recombines TRBV6-2 or TRBV6-3 with TRBJ2-1, with TRBD2 matching 13 bases. V dropped 6 bases and J dropped 7; count of bases not matched to a gene: 9. The CDR3 loop spans 16 amino acids. Germline-derived CDR1 and CDR2 are MNHEY and SVGEGT. Written as DNA, the CDR3 is TGTGCCAGCAGGCAGGGTGGACTAGCGGGAGTAAATGAGCAGTTCTTC. This gives the protein CASRQGGLAGVNEQFF.

The table lists this clonotype with many counts. V and J are TRBV20-1 and TRBJ2-1; 12 nucleotides agree with TRBD2. The CDR3 covers 13 residues. V lost 4 bases, J lost 7 bases, and 2 bases stayed unmatched. CDR1 and CDR2 from the germline V gene are DFQATT and SNEGSKA (reference sequence). DNA for the CDR3: TGCAGTGCTACCGGACTAGCGGGAAATGAGCAGTTCTTC. Encoded protein: CSATGLAGNEQFF.

Regarding this clonotype: This may come from a read error, since a much larger clone is one base off. V usage is TRBV5-6 and J usage is TRBJ2-3; D is possibly TRBD1 (6 bases). CDR1 and CDR2 (germline): SGHDT, YYEEEE. The CDR3 loop spans 14 amino acids. CDR3 amino acids: CAGSLAQGFGTQYF. CDR3 in DNA: TGTGCCGGCAGCTTGGCGCAGGGGTTCGGTACGCAGTATTTT.

In its sample, this clonotype was seen many times. This chain links TRBV6-2 or TRBV6-3 with TRBJ2-7; D might be TRBD1 (5 bases). The germline V gene has CDR1 MNHEY and CDR2 SVGEGT. The CDR3 loop spans 15 amino acids. The V end lost 2 bases, the J end lost 3 bases, and 14 bases lay between the germline ends. In nucleotides, the CDR3 is TGTGCCAGCAGTTACGATCTAGGGGCAAGCTACGAGCAGTACTTC. It codes for CASSYDLGASYEQYF.

The chain joins TRBV9 to TRBJ1-6, with TRBD1 as a possible D gene (5 bases). Germline CDR1 is SGDLS and CDR2 is YYNGEE. The germline V and J ends were trimmed by 4 bases and 5 bases, with 10 bases remaining between them. The CDR3 sequence is 14 residues long. DNA for the CDR3: TGTGCCAGCAGCACGGGGCCTGATAATTCACCCCTCCACTTT. Amino acid sequence: CASSTGPDNSPLHF.

This clonotype appeared a few times. The rearrangement joins TRBV19 to TRBJ1-1; 9 bases are a match to TRBD1. CDR3 length: 15 amino acids. Germline-derived CDR1 and CDR2 are LNHDA and SQIVND (reference sequence). V shed 3 bases, J shed 0 bases, and the junction held 2 bases outside the gene matches. The CDR3 DNA follows: TGTGCCAGTAGTATGACAGGGGGGATGAACACTGAAGCTTTCTTT. Its translation is CASSMTGGMNTEAFF.

This clonotype was found a few times. The J gene is TRBJ2-7, the V gene TRBV27; D not resolved. Per germline, CDR1 MNHEY and CDR2 SMNVEV (reference sequence). V lost 2 bases and J 3 bases, leaving 11 bases between the germline ends. This CDR3 has 14 amino acids. The CDR3 region is CASSLKAEIYEQYF. Here the CDR3 DNA reads TGTGCCAGCAGTTTAAAGGCGGAAATCTACGAGCAGTACTTC.

The rearrangement uses TRBV5-1 and TRBJ2-2, with D tentatively TRBD1 or TRBD2 (5 bases each). Trimming took 1 base from V and 4 from J, leaving 11 bases between them. This CDR3 contains 15 residues. Germline lookup yields CDR1 SGHRS and CDR2 YFSETQ. CDR3 DNA: TGCGCCAGCAGCTTGACGGCAGGGAGCACCGGGGAGCTGTTTTTT. Its translation: CASSLTAGSTGELFF.

This clonotype was found many times. V gene TRBV5-6 combines with J gene TRBJ2-5; 11 positions match TRBD1. V gave up 0 bases and J gave up 4 bases; unmatched junction bases: 8. CDR3 length: 17 amino acids. Germline V gene lookup returns CDR1 SGHDT and CDR2 YYEEEE. In DNA, the CDR3 is TGTGCCAGCAGCTTGGCCAAGTGGACAGGGGGCTCAGAGACCCAGTACTTC. It yields the protein CASSLAKWTGGSETQYF.

This clonotype was seen a handful of times. J is TRBJ1-1 and V is TRBV5-1, with D perhaps matching TRBD1 (6 bases). The CDR3 has 16 amino acids. Trimming cost V 0 bases and J 2 bases, with 14 bases left between them. In germline, CDR1 is SGHRS, CDR2 YFSETQ. The DNA for the CDR3 is TGCGCCAGCAGCTTGGCCGCCGGACAGCCTAACACTGAAGCTTTCTTT. The encoded protein is CASSLAAGQPNTEAFF.

Only a few counts were recorded for this clonotype. The chain combines TRBV28 with TRBJ2-2; the D gene could be TRBD1 or TRBD2 (5 bases each). From germline, CDR1 is MDHEN and CDR2 SYDVKM. Trimming took 7 bases from V and 4 from J, leaving 13 bases between them. The CDR3 is made up of 14 amino acids. The CDR3 nucleotides read TGTGCCAGCAATGAGGGGTCCATCACCGGGGAGCTGTTTTTT. Its translation is CASNEGSITGELFF.

V usage is TRBV30 and J usage is TRBJ1-4; 9 nucleotides match TRBD1. V trimming: 3 bases; J trimming: 7 bases; junction bases outside the gene matches: 9. There are 15 residues in the CDR3. The germline V gene encodes CDR1 GTSNPN and CDR2 SVGIG (reference sequence). CDR3 DNA: TGTGCCTGGAGCCCCTTAGGACAGGGGTCTGAAAAACTGTTTTTT. Protein: CAWSPLGQGSEKLFF.

There are a few counts of this clonotype. This chain links TRBV6-1 with TRBJ1-1; no definite D call. Germline-derived CDR1 and CDR2 are MNHNS and SASEGT. V was trimmed by 2 bases and J by 8 bases, leaving 12 bases between them. This CDR3 has 13 amino acids. CDR3 in amino acids: CASSELWGAEAFF. DNA for the CDR3: TGTGCCAGCAGTGAACTTTGGGGTGCCGAAGCTTTCTTT.

The chain has TRBV3-1 and TRBJ2-7; D tentatively fits TRBD1 or TRBD2 (5 bases each). CDR3 size: 11 residues. The germline CDR1 and CDR2 sequences are LGHDT and YNNKEL (reference sequence). V dropped 9 bases and J dropped 4 bases, with 10 bases sitting between them. The CDR3 loop reads CASGTEYEQYF. CDR3 DNA sequence: TGTGCCAGTGGGACGGAGTACGAGCAGTACTTC.

This clonotype was recorded many times. This sequence joins TRBV12-3 or TRBV12-4 and TRBJ2-5, with D possibly TRBD1 on 6 matching bases. There are 15 residues in the CDR3. Trimming left V 6 bases short and J 1 base short, with 15 bases between. This CDR3 reads CASRPAQGPQETQYF. In DNA form, the CDR3 reads TGTGCCAGCAGGCCCGCACAGGGCCCCCAAGAGACCCAGTACTTC.

This clonotype appeared a few times. The V and J genes are TRBV7-2 and TRBJ2-5; D remains ambiguous. The ends were cut back, 1 base at V and 5 bases at J, with 8 bases in the middle. CDR3 length: 13 residues. Germline CDR1 and CDR2: SGHTA and FQGNSA. The CDR3 DNA sequence: TGTGCCAGCAGCTTAGGGCATGCGGAGACCCAGTACTTC. This sequence encodes CASSLGHAETQYF.

This clonotype appeared a few times. The chain recombines TRBV9 with TRBJ2-3; D gene uncertain. The V and J ends lost 0 bases and 3 bases respectively, with 5 bases between them. Germline CDR1 reads SGDLS; CDR2 reads YYNGEE. There are 13 residues in the CDR3. This CDR3 is CASSVESTDTQYF. The CDR3 nucleotides are TGTGCCAGCAGCGTAGAATCAACAGATACGCAGTATTTT.

This clonotype was counted between two and nine times. The J gene is TRBJ2-7, the V gene TRBV6-2 or TRBV6-3; TRBD1 agrees at 7 bases. The germline V gene has CDR1 MNHEY and CDR2 SVGEGT. V gave up 6 bases and J gave up 1 base; unmatched junction bases: 9. The CDR3 totals 15 residues. The CDR3 region has the DNA TGTGCCAGCAGAACAGCGCCGGGACAGTCCTACGAGCAGTACTTC. It is translated as CASRTAPGQSYEQYF.

This clonotype was seen a few times. The rearrangement links TRBV4-2 to TRBJ1-1; the D is unclear. Trimming pared 0 bases from V and 8 bases from J, leaving 16 bases between. Germline V gene sequence: CDR1 LGHNA, CDR2 YNFKEQ. There are 15 residues in the CDR3. The CDR3 DNA reads as TGTGCCAGCAGCCAAGAAGGAGGAGGTCAGAACGAAGCTTTCTTT. It is translated as CASSQEGGGQNEAFF.

This clonotype was observed many times. The chain has TRBV29-1 and TRBJ2-7; 8 bases match TRBD1. Per germline, CDR1 SQVTM and CDR2 ANQGSEA. CDR3 length equals 14 residues. The ends lost 2 bases at V and 5 bases at J; junction bases unmatched: 8. The CDR3 nucleotides read TGCAGCGTTGAACGGACAGGGAGGAGCGACGAGCAGTACTTC. It encodes CSVERTGRSDEQYF.